This paragraph reports one T cell receptor (beta chain). This record belongs to a study of identical twins. CDR3 length: 15 amino acids. Germline CDR1 reads SEHNR; CDR2 reads FQNEAQ (reference sequence). The junction had 7 bases not matched to a gene; V was cut back by 4 bases and J by 9 bases. TCRdb reanalysed the 5' RACE reads using MiXCR and keeps one entry per CDR3 protein. Counted here are roughly 220,000 distinct CDR3 sequences, approximately 5.9% occurring once; the ten biggest clones make up 13% to 15%. This sample also appeared in a second study, on T cells expressing NK-cell markers. That study adds: Among the experiments, several used an anti-gamma-delta TCR antibody to restrict sorting to alpha-beta TCR T cells. The CD3+CD56-NKG2C+ fraction of a handful of donors was also led by these clonotypes.

Sequencing was done on a sample of CD8+ T cells sorted from blood. The rearrangement links TRBV7-9 to TRBJ2-1; the match to TRBD2 covers 12 bases. This receptor was taken from a woman in her late teens or twenties in good health. CDR3 nucleotide sequence: TGTGCCAGCAGCTCTAGCGGGAGGGCTCAGGGTGAGCAGTTCTTC. It is translated as CASSSSGRAQGEQFF.